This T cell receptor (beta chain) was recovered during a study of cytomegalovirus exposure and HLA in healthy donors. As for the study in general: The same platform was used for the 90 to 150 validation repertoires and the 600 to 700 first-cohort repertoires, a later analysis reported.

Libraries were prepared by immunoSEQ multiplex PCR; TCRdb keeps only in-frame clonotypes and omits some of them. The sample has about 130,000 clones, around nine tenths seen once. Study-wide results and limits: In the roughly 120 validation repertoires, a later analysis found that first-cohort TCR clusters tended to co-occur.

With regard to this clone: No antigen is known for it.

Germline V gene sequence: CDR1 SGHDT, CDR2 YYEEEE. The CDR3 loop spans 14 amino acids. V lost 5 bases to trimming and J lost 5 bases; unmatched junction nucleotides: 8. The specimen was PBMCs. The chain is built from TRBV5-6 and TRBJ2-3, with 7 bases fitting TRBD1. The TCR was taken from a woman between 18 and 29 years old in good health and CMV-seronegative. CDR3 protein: CASRQTGFGDTQYF. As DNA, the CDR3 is TGTGCCAGCAGACAGACAGGGTTCGGAGATACGCAGTATTTT.